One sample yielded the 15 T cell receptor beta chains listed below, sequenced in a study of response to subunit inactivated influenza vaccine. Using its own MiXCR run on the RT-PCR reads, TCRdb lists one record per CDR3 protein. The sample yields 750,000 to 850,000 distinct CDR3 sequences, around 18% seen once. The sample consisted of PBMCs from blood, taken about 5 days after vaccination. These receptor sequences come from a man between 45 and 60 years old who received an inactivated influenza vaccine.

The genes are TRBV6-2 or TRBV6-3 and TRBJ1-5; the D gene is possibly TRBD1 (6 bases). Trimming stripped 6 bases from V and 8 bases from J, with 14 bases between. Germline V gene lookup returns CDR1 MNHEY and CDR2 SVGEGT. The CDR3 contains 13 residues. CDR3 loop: CASSNGTPKPQHF. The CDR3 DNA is TGTGCCAGCAGCAATGGGACACCGAAGCCCCAGCATTTT.

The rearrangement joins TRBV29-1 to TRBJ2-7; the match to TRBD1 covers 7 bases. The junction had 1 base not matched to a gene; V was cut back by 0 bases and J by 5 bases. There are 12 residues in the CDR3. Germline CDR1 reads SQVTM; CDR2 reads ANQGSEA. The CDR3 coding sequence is TGCAGCGTTGAAGATCAGGGGGACGAGCAGTACTTC. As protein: CSVEDQGDEQYF.

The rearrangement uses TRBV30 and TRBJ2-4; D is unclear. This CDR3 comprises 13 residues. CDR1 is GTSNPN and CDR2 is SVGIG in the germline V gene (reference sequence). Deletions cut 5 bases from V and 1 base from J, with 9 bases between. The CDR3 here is CAWSSSAKNIQYF. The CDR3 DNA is TGTGCCTGGTCCTCTTCCGCCAAAAACATTCAGTACTTC.

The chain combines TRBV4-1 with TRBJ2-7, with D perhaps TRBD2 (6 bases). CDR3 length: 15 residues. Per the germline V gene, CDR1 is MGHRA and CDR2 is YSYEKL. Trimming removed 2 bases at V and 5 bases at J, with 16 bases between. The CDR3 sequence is CASSQPLAGRHEQYF. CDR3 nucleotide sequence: TGCGCCAGCAGCCAACCCCTTGCGGGGAGACACGAGCAGTACTTC.

CDR3 loop: CASSTTSGRTYNEQFF. In nucleotides, the CDR3 is TGCGCCAGCAGCACTACTAGCGGCCGAACCTACAATGAGCAGTTCTTC. The chain is built from TRBV5-1 and TRBJ2-1; 8 nucleotides agree with TRBD2. V shed 4 bases, J shed 2 bases, and the junction held 8 bases outside the gene matches. This CDR3 is built from 16 residues. Germline V gene data show CDR1 as SGHRS and CDR2 as YFSETQ.

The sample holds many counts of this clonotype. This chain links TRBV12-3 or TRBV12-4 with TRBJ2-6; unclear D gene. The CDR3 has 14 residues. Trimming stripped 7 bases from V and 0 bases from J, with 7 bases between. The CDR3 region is CASTLNSGANVLTF. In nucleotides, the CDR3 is TGTGCCAGCACCTTGAACTCTGGGGCCAACGTCCTGACTTTC.

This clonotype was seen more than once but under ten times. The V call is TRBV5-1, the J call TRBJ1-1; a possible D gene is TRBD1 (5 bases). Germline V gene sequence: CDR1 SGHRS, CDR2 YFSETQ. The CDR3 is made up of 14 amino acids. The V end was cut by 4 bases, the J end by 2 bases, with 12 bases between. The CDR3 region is CASSNLDSNTEAFF. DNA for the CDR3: TGCGCCAGCAGCAACCTAGACAGTAACACTGAAGCTTTCTTT. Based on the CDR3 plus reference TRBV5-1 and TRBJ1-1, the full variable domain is KAGVTQTPRYLIKTRGQQVTLSCSPISGHRSVSWYQQTPGQGLQFLFEYFSETQRNKGNFPGRFSGRQFSNSRSEMNVSTLELGDSALYLCASSNLDSNTEAFFGQGTRLTVV.

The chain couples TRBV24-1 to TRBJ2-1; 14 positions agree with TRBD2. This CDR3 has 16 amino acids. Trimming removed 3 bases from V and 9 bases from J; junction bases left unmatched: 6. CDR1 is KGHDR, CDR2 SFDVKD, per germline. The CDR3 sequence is CATSDQTSGGAREQFF. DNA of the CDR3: TGTGCCACCAGTGATCAGACTAGCGGGGGGGCCCGTGAGCAGTTCTTC.

CDR3 amino acids: CASSIQGGTNEQFF. The CDR3 bases are TGTGCCAGTAGTATTCAGGGAGGCACCAATGAGCAGTTCTTC. This rearrangement joins TRBV19 to TRBJ2-1; the D gene is possibly TRBD2 (6 bases). V was shortened by 3 bases and J by 6 bases, with 12 bases between the two germline ends. CDR1 and CDR2 from the germline V gene are LNHDA and SQIVND (reference sequence). This CDR3 is built from 14 residues.

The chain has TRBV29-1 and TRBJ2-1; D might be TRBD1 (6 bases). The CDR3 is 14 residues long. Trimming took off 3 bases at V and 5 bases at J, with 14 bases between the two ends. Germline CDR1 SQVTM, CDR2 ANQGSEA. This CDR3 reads CSVEGGGIDNEQFF. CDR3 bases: TGCAGCGTTGAGGGTGGGGGCATCGACAATGAGCAGTTCTTC.

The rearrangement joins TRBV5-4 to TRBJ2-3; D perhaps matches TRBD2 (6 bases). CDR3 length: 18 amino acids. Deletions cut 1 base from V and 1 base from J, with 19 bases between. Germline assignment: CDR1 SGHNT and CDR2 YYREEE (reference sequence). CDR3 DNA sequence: TGTGCCAGCAGCTTGACCATTCGGACTATCCGCGGCACAGATACGCAGTATTTT. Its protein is CASSLTIRTIRGTDTQYF.

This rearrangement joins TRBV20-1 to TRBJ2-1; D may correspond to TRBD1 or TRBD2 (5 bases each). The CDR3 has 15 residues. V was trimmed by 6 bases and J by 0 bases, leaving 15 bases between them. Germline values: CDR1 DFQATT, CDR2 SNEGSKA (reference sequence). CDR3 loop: CSAQRGEGSYNEQFF. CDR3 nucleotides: TGCAGTGCCCAGAGGGGCGAAGGCTCCTACAATGAGCAGTTCTTC.

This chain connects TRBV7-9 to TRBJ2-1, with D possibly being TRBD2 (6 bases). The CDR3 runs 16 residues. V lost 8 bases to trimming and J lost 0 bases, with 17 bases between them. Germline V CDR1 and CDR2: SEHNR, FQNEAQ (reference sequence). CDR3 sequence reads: CASFLSGSSSYNEQFF. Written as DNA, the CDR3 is TGTGCCAGCTTCCTCAGCGGGTCCTCCTCCTACAATGAGCAGTTCTTC.

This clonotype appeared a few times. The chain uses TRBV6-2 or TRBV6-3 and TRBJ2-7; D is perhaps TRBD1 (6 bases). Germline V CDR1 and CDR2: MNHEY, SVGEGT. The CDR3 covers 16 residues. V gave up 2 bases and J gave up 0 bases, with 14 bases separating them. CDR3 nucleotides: TGTGCCAGCAGTTACATGAGGACAGCTAGCTCCTACGAGCAGTACTTC. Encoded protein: CASSYMRTASSYEQYF.

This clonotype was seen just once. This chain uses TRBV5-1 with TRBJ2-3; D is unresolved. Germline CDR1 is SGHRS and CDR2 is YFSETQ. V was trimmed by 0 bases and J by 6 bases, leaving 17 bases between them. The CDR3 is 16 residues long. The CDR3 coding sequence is TGCGCCAGCAGCTTGGATCCAGGCTACGGCATCGATACGCAGTATTTT. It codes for CASSLDPGYGIDTQYF. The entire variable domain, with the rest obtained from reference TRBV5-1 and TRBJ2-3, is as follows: KAGVTQTPRYLIKTRGQQVTLSCSPISGHRSVSWYQQTPGQGLQFLFEYFSETQRNKGNFPGRFSGRQFSNSRSEMNVSTLELGDSALYLCASSLDPGYGIDTQYFGPGTRLTVL.